This T cell receptor beta chain was identified during a study of identical twins. A universal primer site was created by template switching, with the cDNA bearing unique molecular identifiers. TCRdb called the 5' RACE reads again in MiXCR, with one record for every CDR3 protein. The sample carries 690,000 or so distinct CDR3 sequences, around 8.6% recorded once. On this clonotype: Its antigen is not identified.

Overall study findings and caveats: Memory repertoires showed no such pattern, whereas abundant cord blood beta clonotypes carried fewer insertions.

The V and J ends lost 1 base and 4 bases respectively, with 12 bases between them. The CDR3 sequence is 16 residues long. Germline loops: CDR1 SGHDT, CDR2 YYEEEE. These data also formed part of another study, on yellow fever vaccine responses in identical twins. Per that paper: Twins' vaccine T cell responses were reported to seem partly convergent and partly personalized.

Sequencing was carried out using PBMCs. The receptor was derived from a woman younger than 35 in good health. The V and J genes are TRBV5-6 and TRBJ2-6; TRBD1 or TRBD2 may be the D gene (5 bases each). The CDR3 nucleotides are TGTGCCAGCAGCTTGACCCCCGGGACCGGGGCCAACGTCCTGACTTTC. As protein: CASSLTPGTGANVLTF.